The 21 T cell receptor beta chains presented below share a single source sample, sequenced in a study of Graves' ophthalmopathy and Graves' hyperthyroidism. Transcripts of RNA were the source for amplifying TCR beta CDR3 regions. First-round RT-PCR used HTBI primers; second-round multiplex PCR followed. TCRdb reprocessed the multiplex PCR reads with MiXCR, giving one entry per CDR3 protein. The table lists some 350,000 distinct CDR3 sequences, about 17% of them singletons. Sample: peripheral blood. The receptors shown here come from an adult woman with stable Graves' hyperthyroidism.

This clonotype appeared many times. V usage is TRBV7-2 and J usage is TRBJ1-6; 8 bases line up with TRBD1. This CDR3 region has 15 residues. Germline CDR1 is SGHTA and CDR2 is FQGNSA. V gave up 1 base and J gave up 8 bases; unmatched junction bases: 4. CDR3: CASSLGQGAYSPLHF. DNA of the CDR3: TGTGCCAGCAGCTTAGGGCAGGGGGCATATTCACCCCTCCACTTT.

This clonotype was counted at least ten times. The chain employs TRBV6-5 and TRBJ2-5; perhaps TRBD1 as D (6 bases). The CDR3 has 16 amino acids. Trimming took off 0 bases at V and 2 bases at J, with 13 bases between the two ends. Germline V gene lookup returns CDR1 MNHEY and CDR2 SVGAGI. The CDR3 DNA sequence: TGTGCCAGCAGTTACTCTTTCGACAGGTTACAAGAGACCCAGTACTTC. Protein sequence: CASSYSFDRLQETQYF.

There are many counts of this clonotype. V usage is TRBV29-1 and J usage is TRBJ2-7, with TRBD2 matching over 10 bases. V dropped 7 bases and J dropped 4; count of bases not matched to a gene: 4. The CDR3 has 12 amino acids. Germline CDR1 is SQVTM and CDR2 is ANQGSEA. Here the CDR3 DNA reads TGCAGCGCAGCGGGAGGGCCGTACGAGCAGTACTTC. Translation: CSAAGGPYEQYF.

In this sample, this clonotype turned up a few times. The gene calls are TRBV20-1 and TRBJ2-7, with D possibly being TRBD1 (5 bases). Germline V gene lookup returns CDR1 DFQATT and CDR2 SNEGSKA (reference sequence). The CDR3 extends over 12 amino acids. CDR3: CSSKQDRFEQYF. The DNA for the CDR3 is TGCAGCTCCAAACAGGACCGCTTCGAGCAGTACTTC.

V gene TRBV6-1 combines with J gene TRBJ1-5; 7 bases match TRBD1. J was trimmed by 7 bases and V by 5 bases; bases with no gene match: 8. Germline V gene sequence: CDR1 MNHNS, CDR2 SASEGT. The CDR3 contains 14 residues. The chain's CDR3 is CASSKTGVYQPQHF. CDR3 DNA: TGTGCCAGCAGTAAAACAGGGGTTTACCAGCCCCAGCATTTT.

V gene TRBV6-1 combines with J gene TRBJ1-5, with unresolved D. V was clipped by 4 bases and J by 2 bases, with 12 bases between them. The CDR3 sequence is 15 residues long. The germline CDR1 and CDR2 sequences are MNHNS and SASEGT. The CDR3 reads CASSGAPGGNQPQHF. CDR3 DNA: TGTGCCAGCAGTGGCGCCCCGGGCGGCAATCAGCCCCAGCATTTT.

There are a few counts of this clonotype. The chain employs TRBV11-2 and TRBJ2-7, with D maybe TRBD2 (6 bases). Trimming removed 2 bases from V and 3 bases from J, with 17 bases in between. The V gene's germline CDR1 is SGHAT and CDR2 FQNNGV. This CDR3 has 16 amino acids. The CDR3 DNA reads TGTGCCAGCAGCTTACTCCGAGGACTACACTACTACGAGCAGTACTTC. Protein product: CASSLLRGLHYYEQYF.

The genes are TRBV10-3 and TRBJ2-7; D gene uncertain. Trimming shortened V by 2 bases and J by 3 bases, and 8 bases separated the two germline ends. The length of the CDR3 is 13 residues. Germline CDR1 reads ENHRY; CDR2 reads SYGVKD. The CDR3 is CAISEVNYYEQYF. The DNA of the CDR3 is TGTGCCATCAGTGAGGTGAATTACTACGAGCAGTACTTC.

This clonotype was counted at least ten times. At one end the junction does not follow the germline gene, possibly because of a read error. This chain connects TRBV15 to TRBJ2-7; 7 bases map to TRBD2. The germline gives CDR1 LNHNV, CDR2 YYDKDF (reference sequence). CDR3 length: 16 amino acids. The CDR3 is CATSRSRGVTSHERYF. CDR3 DNA: TGTGCCACCAGCAGATCCCGGGGGGTGACGAGTCACGAGCGGTACTTC.

The table lists this clonotype with many counts. The chain recombines TRBV28 with TRBJ2-7, with TRBD1 as a possible D gene (6 bases). The CDR3 is made up of 17 amino acids. V shed 6 bases and J shed 2 bases, with 23 bases lying between them. Per the germline V gene, CDR1 is MDHEN and CDR2 is SYDVKM. In DNA form, the CDR3 reads TGTGCCAGCAGCCCACAGACAGGCGCACTTCCCACCTACGAGCAGTACTTC. This codes for CASSPQTGALPTYEQYF.

The chain uses TRBV29-1 and TRBJ2-7, with 9 bases identical to TRBD1. The CDR3 runs 15 residues. Germline loops: CDR1 SQVTM, CDR2 ANQGSEA. With 6 bases clipped from V and 3 bases from J, the junction kept 12 bases outside the gene matches. This chain's CDR3 is CSVDVPGTGSYEQYF. CDR3 DNA: TGCAGCGTGGATGTACCCGGGACAGGGAGCTACGAGCAGTACTTC.

This clonotype was found a few times. The chain combines TRBV5-6 with TRBJ1-5, with TRBD1 matching 10 bases. The CDR3 totals 15 residues. J gave up 6 bases and V 2 bases, and 5 bases lay outside the gene matches. The germline gives CDR1 SGHDT, CDR2 YYEEEE. Written as DNA, the CDR3 is TGTGCCAGCAGCTTCGGGACAGGGGTTGGTCAGCCCCAGCATTTT. Translating gives CASSFGTGVGQPQHF.

This clonotype occurred many times. V and J are TRBV12-3 or TRBV12-4 and TRBJ2-2; tentatively, D is TRBD2 (5 bases). The CDR3 length is 14 residues. V lost 6 bases to trimming and J lost 6 bases, with 14 bases between them. The CDR3 DNA sequence: TGTGCCAGCAGGACGATGGGTAGCGCCGGGGAGCTGTTTTTT. It is translated as CASRTMGSAGELFF.

At least ten counts were recorded for this clonotype. The V gene is TRBV12-5, the J gene TRBJ1-1; 10 bases agree with TRBD1. Germline V lookup: CDR1 LGHNT, CDR2 FRNRAP. With V trimmed by 4 bases and J by 5 bases, 4 bases remained unmatched. This CDR3 spans 14 amino acids. In nucleotides, the CDR3 is TGTGCTAGTGGTTCTTGGACAGGGGGGACTGAAGCTTTCTTT. Translating it yields CASGSWTGGTEAFF.

This clonotype has at least ten counts. CDR3 amino acids: CASSLDLAAAGELFF. CDR3 sequence (DNA): TGTGCCAGCTCACTCGACCTAGCGGCGGCCGGGGAGCTGTTTTTT. J is TRBJ2-2 and V is TRBV18; 7 bases fit TRBD2. Germline V CDR1 and CDR2: KGHSH, LQKENI. V was pared by 4 bases and J by 6 bases, with 8 bases of the junction left unmatched. The CDR3 runs 15 residues.

This clonotype was seen at least ten times. The gene calls are TRBV6-2 or TRBV6-3 and TRBJ2-2; D is perhaps TRBD1 (5 bases). Germline assignment: CDR1 MNHEY and CDR2 SVGEGT. V lost 6 bases and J lost 0, with 11 bases in between. The CDR3 runs to 15 residues. For the CDR3, the DNA is TGTGCCAGCAGCCGACAGTCAGCGAACACCGGGGAGCTGTTTTTT. It specifies CASSRQSANTGELFF.

In regard to this clonotype: At one end the junction does not follow the germline gene, possibly because of a read error. This chain connects TRBV11-1 to TRBJ1-1; D is ambiguous. In germline, CDR1 is SGHAT, CDR2 FQDESV (reference sequence). The CDR3 is made up of 13 amino acids. The CDR3 spells CASSHSRVTEAFF. CDR3 DNA sequence: TGCGCCAGTAGCCACTCCCGGGTCACTGAAGCTTTCTTT.

The chain is built from TRBV6-2 or TRBV6-3 and TRBJ2-1; 9 positions agree with TRBD1. This CDR3 spans 17 amino acids. CDR1 and CDR2 (germline): MNHEY, SVGEGT. V gave up 0 bases and J gave up 8 bases; unmatched junction bases: 11. Here the CDR3 DNA reads TGTGCCAGCAGTTACTCATATCGACAGGGGGGAATATATGAGCAGTTCTTC. Its protein product is CASSYSYRQGGIYEQFF.

This clonotype was recorded at least ten times. The rearrangement joins TRBV28 to TRBJ1-5, with TRBD1 matching 7 bases. V was clipped by 4 bases and J by 7 bases; unmatched bases: 4. There are 13 residues in the CDR3. The germline V gene encodes CDR1 MDHEN and CDR2 SYDVKM. CDR3: CASSSGGIQPQHF. CDR3 DNA: TGTGCCAGCAGTTCAGGGGGAATACAGCCCCAGCATTTT. The entire variable domain, with the rest obtained from reference TRBV28 and TRBJ1-5, is as follows: DVKVTQSSRYLVKRTGEKVFLECVQDMDHENMFWYRQDPGLGLRLIYFSYDVKMKEKGDIPEGYSVSREKKERFSLILESASTNQTSMYLCASSSGGIQPQHFGDGTRLSIL.

This clonotype appeared many times. J is TRBJ2-6 and V is TRBV3-1, with D perhaps matching TRBD2 (5 bases). Germline CDR1 and CDR2: LGHDT and YNNKEL (reference sequence). V dropped 3 bases and J dropped 2 bases, with 5 bases sitting between them. The CDR3 totals 14 residues. For the CDR3, the DNA is TGTGCCAGCAGCCACGGGGCTGGGGCCAACGTCCTGACTTTC. Encoded protein: CASSHGAGANVLTF.

The CDR3 DNA is TGTGCCAGCAGCTTATGGCCCAGAGGCACTTCCTACGAGCAGTACTTC. This encodes CASSLWPRGTSYEQYF. The chain recombines TRBV11-2 with TRBJ2-7; D remains ambiguous. The V end was cut by 2 bases, the J end by 1 base, with 15 bases between. The CDR3 runs to 16 residues. Germline CDR1 is SGHAT and CDR2 is FQNNGV.